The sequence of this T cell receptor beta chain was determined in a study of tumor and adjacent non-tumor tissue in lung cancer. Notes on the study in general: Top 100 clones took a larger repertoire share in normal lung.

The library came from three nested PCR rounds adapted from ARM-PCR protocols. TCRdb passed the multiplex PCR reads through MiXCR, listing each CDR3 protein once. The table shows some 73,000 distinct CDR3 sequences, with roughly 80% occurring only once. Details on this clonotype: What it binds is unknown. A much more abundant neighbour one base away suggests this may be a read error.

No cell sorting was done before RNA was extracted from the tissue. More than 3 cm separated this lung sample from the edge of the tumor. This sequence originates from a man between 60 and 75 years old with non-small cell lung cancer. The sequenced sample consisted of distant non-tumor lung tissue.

CDR3 nucleotides: TGTGCCAGCAGCCAAGAATGGGGAAGCGGGGGGCTTGGCTACGAGCAGTACTTC. It specifies CASSQEWGSGGLGYEQYF. The gene calls are TRBV4-2 and TRBJ2-7, with 9 bases aligning to TRBD2. Germline CDR1 reads LGHNA; CDR2 reads YNFKEQ. Trimming removed 0 bases from V and 3 bases from J; junction bases left unmatched: 12. CDR3 size: 18 residues.